The entry below describes one T cell receptor (beta chain). Produced via immunoSEQ multiplex PCR; TCRdb's table is partial and in-frame only. The sample carries 280,000 or so clones, approximately 85% recorded once. V dropped 0 bases and J dropped 6 bases, with 9 bases sitting between them. The CDR3 length is 13 residues. CDR1 and CDR2 (germline): SGDLS, YYNGEE. These data come from a study of blood T cell repertoires in COVID-19. The chain is built from TRBV9 and TRBJ1-1, with D perhaps matching TRBD1 (5 bases). This sequence originates from a human donor in a cohort sampled during active COVID-19. Source material: peripheral blood. CDR3 amino acids: CASSVVSTAEAFF. CDR3 DNA: TGTGCCAGCAGCGTAGTCTCGACAGCTGAAGCTTTCTTT.